This T cell receptor beta chain comes out of a study of T cell responses to AZD1222 COVID-19 vaccine. V shed 2 bases and J shed 1 base, with 9 bases lying between them. The CDR3 spans 16 residues. The germline V gene has CDR1 SEHNR and CDR2 FQNEAQ (reference sequence). A word on this clone: Its antigen is not known.

Findings and limits, study-wide: Spike-wide coverage was observed for vaccine-associated CD4 TCRs, with dominant responses at 160-218 and 743-854. Repertoire sampling occurred only after the peak T cell response. Mostly white British, mostly female donors; authors suggested clonal diversity may be underestimated. An increase in Spike-specific TCR breadth and depth was observed after two AZD1222 doses.

TCRdb's copy holds only in-frame clones and misses some; the assay was immunoSEQ multiplex PCR. Here the sample spans about 160,000 clones, around 92% being singletons. This clonotype was sampled from an adult in good health. The sample here was peripheral blood, taken on day 0 of MenACWY control vaccination. The V gene is TRBV7-9, the J gene TRBJ2-6; D might be TRBD2 (6 bases). The CDR3 DNA sequence: TGTGCCAGCAGCTTATTCGCGGGATCTGGGGCCAACGTCCTGACTTTC. Protein product: CASSLFAGSGANVLTF.